This T cell receptor (beta chain) derives from a study of T-cell memory formation after mild COVID-19. The CDR3 totals 14 residues. Trimming took off 4 bases at V and 4 bases at J, with 14 bases between the two ends. Germline CDR1 is SGHTA and CDR2 is FQGNSA. Each CDR3 protein gets one entry after TCRdb re-called the 5' RACE reads with MiXCR. This sample yields approximately 500,000 distinct CDR3 sequences, of which around 27% are seen a single time; 12% belongs to the top ten. This clonotype was seen a few times. The chain is built from TRBV7-2 and TRBJ2-7; D may be TRBD1 or TRBD2 (7 bases each). Sequencing used PBMCs or a T cell subset sorted from them (not recorded which). This receptor was identified in an adult woman who had mild COVID-19 (a few samples of this study predate the infection). Cell type and time point are not known. CDR3 residues: CASSSGGVFYEQYF. The CDR3 DNA reads TGTGCCAGCAGCTCAGGGGGGGTTTTTTACGAGCAGTACTTC. The whole variable domain, remainder taken from reference TRBV7-2 and TRBJ2-7, is GAGVSQSPSNKVTEKGKDVELRCDPISGHTALYWYRQSLGQGLEFLIYFQGNSAPDKSGLPSDRFSAERTGGSVSTLTIQRTQQEDSAVYLCASSSGGVFYEQYFGPGTRLTVT.